The sequence of this T cell receptor beta chain was determined in a study of CD8+ T cells in alopecia areata. The wider study: Once tofacitinib had been taken for 6 to 18 months, 6 months off drug followed.

Study results and caveats: Lesional scalp, especially alopecia totalis/universalis, showed higher clonality than normal scalp. Tofacitinib significantly reduced both scalp clonality and expanded CD8+ clones among the top 100.

In the case of this clone: As yet, its antigen is unknown.

The CDR3 runs to 16 residues. V trimming: 3 bases; J trimming: 4 bases; junction bases outside the gene matches: 11. Germline loops: CDR1 MNHEY, CDR2 SMNVEV (reference sequence). TCR sequencing used cDNA made by reverse transcription of extracted RNA. TCRdb's copy holds only in-frame clones and misses some; the assay was immunoSEQ multiplex PCR. This sample has roughly 230,000 clones; less than 45% occur once, and the top ten carry approximately 2.4%. The treatment was: oral pan-JAK inhibitor, 5-10 mg twice daily. Sample: CD4+ T cells sorted from blood, taken at roughly week 36, from a patient treated with tofacitinib. The sequence was obtained from a human donor with alopecia areata. V and J are TRBV27 and TRBJ2-7, with 8 bases aligning to TRBD2. Here the CDR3 DNA reads TGTGCCAGCAGTTTTGGTGCCGGGACTAGAGGGTACGAGCAGTACTTC. Translated, it gives CASSFGAGTRGYEQYF.